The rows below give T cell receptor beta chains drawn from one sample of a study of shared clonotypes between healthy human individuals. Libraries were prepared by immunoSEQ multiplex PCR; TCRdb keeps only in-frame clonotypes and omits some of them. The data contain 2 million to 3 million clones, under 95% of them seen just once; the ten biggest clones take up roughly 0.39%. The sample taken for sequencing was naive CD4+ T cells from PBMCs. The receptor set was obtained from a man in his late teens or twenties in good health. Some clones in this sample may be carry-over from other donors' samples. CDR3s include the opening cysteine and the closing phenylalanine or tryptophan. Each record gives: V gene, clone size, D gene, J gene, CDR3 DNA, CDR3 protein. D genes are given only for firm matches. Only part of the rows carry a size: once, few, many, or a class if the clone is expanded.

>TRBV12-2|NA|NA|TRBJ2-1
TGTGCAAGAGGAGCGGGAGAGGTCTACAATGAGCAGTTCTTC
CARGAGEVYNEQFF
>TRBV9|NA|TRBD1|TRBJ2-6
TGTGCCAGCTCGAGACAGGGGACTGGGGCCAACGTCCTGACTTTC
CASSRQGTGANVLTF
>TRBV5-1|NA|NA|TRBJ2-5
TGCGCCAGCAGCTTGGACGAAGCCCGGGGGACCCAGTACTTC
CASSLDEARGTQYF
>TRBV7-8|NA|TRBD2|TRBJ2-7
TGTGCCAGCAGCTTGCCTAGCGGGAACTTCTACGAGCAGTACTTC
CASSLPSGNFYEQYF
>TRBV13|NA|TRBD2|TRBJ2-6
TGTGCCAGCAGCGCTCCGCTTGGGAGAAGCGGGGGCTCTGGGGCCAACGTCCTGACTTTC
CASSAPLGRSGGSGANVLTF
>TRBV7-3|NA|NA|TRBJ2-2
TGTGCCAGCAGCTCCCGACGAGACACCGGGGAGCTGTTTTTT
CASSSRRDTGELFF
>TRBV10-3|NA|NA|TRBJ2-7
TGTGCCATCAGTGGTGGAAGCGAGCAGTACTTC
CAISGGSEQYF
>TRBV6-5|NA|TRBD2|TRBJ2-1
TGTGCCAGCAGTTTTCAGGCTAGCGGGTTCTACAATGAGCAGTTCTTC
CASSFQASGFYNEQFF
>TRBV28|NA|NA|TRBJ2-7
TGTGCCAGCAGTTCCGTTGCTCGCGAGCAGTACTTC
CASSSVAREQYF
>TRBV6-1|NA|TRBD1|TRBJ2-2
TGTGCCAGCAGTATAGGGGGCGGTGGCACCGGGGAGCTGTTTTTT
CASSIGGGGTGELFF
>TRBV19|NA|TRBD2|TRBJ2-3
TGTGCCAGTGGGGGTATCCGGGAGGCCACAGATACGCAGTATTTT
CASGGIREATDTQYF
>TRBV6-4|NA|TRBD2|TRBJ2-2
TGTGCCAGCAGTGACTCCTGGCTAGCGGGAGCAGAGAACACCGGGGAGCTGTTTTTT
CASSDSWLAGAENTGELFF
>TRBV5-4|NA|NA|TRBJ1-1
TGTGCCAGCAGCTCTGACACTGAAGCTTTCTTT
CASSSDTEAFF
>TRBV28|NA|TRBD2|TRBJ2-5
TGTGCCAGCAGTTTAGCGGGACTACAAGAGACCCAGTACTTC
CASSLAGLQETQYF
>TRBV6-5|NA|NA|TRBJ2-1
TGTGCCAGCCGTCCGGGCGGCGTCTATGAGCAGTTCTTC
CASRPGGVYEQFF
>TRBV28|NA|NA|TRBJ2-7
TGTGCCAGCAGTTTAGGAGCCCTCGAGCAGTACTTC
CASSLGALEQYF
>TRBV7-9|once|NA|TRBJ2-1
TGTGCCAGCAGCTTAGCAGACAGCCTCCGACCTGTCGACAATGAGCAGTTCTTC
CASSLADSLRPVDNEQFF
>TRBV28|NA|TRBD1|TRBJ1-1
TGTGCCAGCAGACGGGACAGGGAAGACACTGAAGCTTTCTTT
CASRRDREDTEAFF
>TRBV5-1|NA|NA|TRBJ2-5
TGCGCCAGCAGATTTCGGTCAGCCCCTCAAGAGACCCAGTACTTC
CASRFRSAPQETQYF
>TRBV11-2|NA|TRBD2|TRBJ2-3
TGTGCCAGCAGCCGAACCGCCGGACTAGCGGGAGGGAGCGCAGATACGCAGTATTTT
CASSRTAGLAGGSADTQYF
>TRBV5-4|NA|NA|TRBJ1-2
TGTGCCAGCAGCTTTAGTCCAGGGTACAGCGGCTACACCTTC
CASSFSPGYSGYTF
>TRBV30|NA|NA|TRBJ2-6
TGTGCCGGACCGCGGGGCTCCCGTCTCGGGGCCAACGTCCTGACTTTC
CAGPRGSRLGANVLTF
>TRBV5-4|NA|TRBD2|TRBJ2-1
TGTGCCAGCAGCCCGTTAGCGGGAGGGACCTACAATGAGCAGTTCTTC
CASSPLAGGTYNEQFF
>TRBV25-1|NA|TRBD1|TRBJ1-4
TGTGCCAGCAGTGAATCCGGGACAGGGGGTATTAATGAAAAACTGTTTTTT
CASSESGTGGINEKLFF
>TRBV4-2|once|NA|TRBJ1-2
TGTGCCAGCAGCCAAGATGGTCGCAGGCCTTGGGGCTACACCTTC
CASSQDGRRPWGYTF
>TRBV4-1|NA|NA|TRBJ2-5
TGCGCCAGCAGCCAATGGAGGCAAGAGACCCAGTACTTC
CASSQWRQETQYF
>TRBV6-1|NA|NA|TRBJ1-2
TGTGCCAGCAGCGCCATCGGGGGGCAGTATGGCTACACCTTC
CASSAIGGQYGYTF
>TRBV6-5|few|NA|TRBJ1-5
TGTGCCAGCAGCCCCGGACTTAGCAATCAGCCCCAGCATTTT
CASSPGLSNQPQHF
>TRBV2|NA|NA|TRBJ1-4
TGTGCCAGCAGGTTCGGCCAGAATGAAAAACTGTTTTTT
CASRFGQNEKLFF
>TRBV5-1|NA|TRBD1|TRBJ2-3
TGCGCCAGCAGCTCGGGACAGGGGGCAGATACGCAGTATTTT
CASSSGQGADTQYF
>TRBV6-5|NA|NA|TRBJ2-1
TGTGCCAGTAGCCCTGAGCAGTTCTTC
CASSPEQFF
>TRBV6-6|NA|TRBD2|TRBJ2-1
TGTGCCAGCAGTTCTCGTCCTTATTCGGGGGGGGAGCAGTTCTTC
CASSSRPYSGGEQFF
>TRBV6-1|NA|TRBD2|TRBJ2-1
TGTGCCAGCAGAGAAGCGGGAGGGCCAAGCAATGAGCAGTTCTTC
CASREAGGPSNEQFF
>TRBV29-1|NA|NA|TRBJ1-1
TGCAGCGTCCACAAAACGGGGGGCTACGCTGAAGCTTTCTTT
CSVHKTGGYAEAFF
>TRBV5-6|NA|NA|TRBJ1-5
TGTGCCAGCAGCTTGACGGGTTATAGCAATCAGCCCCAGCATTTT
CASSLTGYSNQPQHF
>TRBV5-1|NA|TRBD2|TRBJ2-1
TGCGCCAGCAGCAGAGGGACGTGGGAGGGTGAGCAGTTCTTC
CASSRGTWEGEQFF
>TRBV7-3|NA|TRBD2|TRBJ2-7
TGTGCCAGCAGGCGTTCTAGCGGGAGTTACGAGCAGTACTTC
CASRRSSGSYEQYF
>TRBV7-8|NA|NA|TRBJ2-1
TGTGCCAGCGACCACGGGACGTCGCTTTACAATGAGCAGTTCTTC
CASDHGTSLYNEQFF
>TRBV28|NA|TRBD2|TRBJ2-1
TGTGCCAGCAGTAGCGGGAGTCCCTACAATGAGCAGTTCTTC
CASSSGSPYNEQFF
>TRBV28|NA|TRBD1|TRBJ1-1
TGTGCCAGCAGTTTGGGACAGAGGAACACTGAAGCTTTCTTT
CASSLGQRNTEAFF
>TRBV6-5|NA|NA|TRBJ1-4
TGTGCCAGCAGCTTACAGGGAAATGAAAAACTGTTTTTT
CASSLQGNEKLFF
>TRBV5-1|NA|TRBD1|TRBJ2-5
TGCGCCAGCAGCCCGGACAGGGGGCGAACAGAGACCCAGTACTTC
CASSPDRGRTETQYF
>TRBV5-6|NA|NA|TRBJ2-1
TGTGCCAGCAGCTTTTCCCCTGGGGGAGGCTCCTACAATGAGCAGTTCTTC
CASSFSPGGGSYNEQFF
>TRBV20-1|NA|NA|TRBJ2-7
TGCAGTGCCAAGGACAACTACGAGCAGTACTTC
CSAKDNYEQYF
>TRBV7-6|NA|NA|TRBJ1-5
TGTGCCAGCAGCTTCACGGGGGGGGCCAGCAATCAGCCCCAGCATTTT
CASSFTGGASNQPQHF
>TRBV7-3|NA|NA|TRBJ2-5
TGTGCCAGCAGCCCCACGAGGGAAGAGACCCAGTACTTC
CASSPTREETQYF
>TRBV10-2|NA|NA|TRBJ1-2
TGCGCCAGCAGTGAGCGACGTAACTATGGCTACACCTTC
CASSERRNYGYTF
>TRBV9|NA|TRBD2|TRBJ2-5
TGTGCCAGCAGCGTAGGGCTAGCGGGAAACCAAGAGACCCAGTACTTC
CASSVGLAGNQETQYF
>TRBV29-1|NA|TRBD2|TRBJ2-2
TGCAGCGTCAAACTAGCGGGAGGTTTCACCGGGGAGCTGTTTTTT
CSVKLAGGFTGELFF
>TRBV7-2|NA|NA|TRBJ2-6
TGTGCCAGCAGCTCCCCCCCCGCACCGGGGGCCAACGTCCTGACTTTC
CASSSPPAPGANVLTF
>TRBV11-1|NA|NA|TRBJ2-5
TGTGCCAGCAGCTTGGTATCGGGACTCGTAAACTTC
CASSLVSGLVNF
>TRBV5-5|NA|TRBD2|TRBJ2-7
TGTGCCAGCAGCCGGGGTCCTAGCGGGACGCTCTACGAGCAGTACTTC
CASSRGPSGTLYEQYF
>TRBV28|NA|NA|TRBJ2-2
TGTGCCAGCAGTCCCGGGACACCCACCGGGGAGCTGTTTTTT
CASSPGTPTGELFF
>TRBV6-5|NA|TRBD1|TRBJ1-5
TGTGCCAGCAGCCCAGGGGGTAGCAATCAGCCCCAGCATTTT
CASSPGGSNQPQHF
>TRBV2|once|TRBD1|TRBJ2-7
TGTGCCAGCAGTATTCCGGGACAGGGGAGCTCCTACGAGCAGTACTTC
CASSIPGQGSSYEQYF
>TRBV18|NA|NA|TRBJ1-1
TGTGCCAGCTCACGACGGCAGGGTAGCGACACTGAAGCTTTCTTT
CASSRRQGSDTEAFF
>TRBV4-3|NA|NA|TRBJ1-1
TGCGCCAGCAGCCAAGATTATGTTGGAAACACTGAAGCTTTCTTT
CASSQDYVGNTEAFF
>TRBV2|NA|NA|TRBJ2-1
TGTGCCAGCAGTGGTAGGGTTGGCCCTTTTGAGCAGTTCTTC
CASSGRVGPFEQFF
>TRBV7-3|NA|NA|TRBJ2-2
TGTGCCAGCAGCTCAACGAACAGGGACGGCGGGGAGCTGTTTTTT
CASSSTNRDGGELFF